The T cell receptor beta chain under discussion was sequenced for a study of shared clonotypes between healthy human individuals. Study-wide results and limits: Sequencing depth was predicted to influence how clonotypes are shared among donors. Estimated richness values were generally larger in naive subsets than in memory subsets. Few donors restricted represented genetic and exposure-history diversity.

To note about this clone: Antigen: not known.

The CDR3 extends over 15 amino acids. Germline V CDR1 and CDR2: MNHEY, SMNVEV (reference sequence). Naive CD8 isolation took CD45RO-negative cells positively selected for CCR7 and excluded terminally differentiated effector memory CD45RA+ cells. The assay was carried out at the deep level. Method: immunoSEQ multiplex PCR; TCRdb's copy keeps in-frame clones and lacks some. This sample has about 2.1 million clones, with about 93% found just once. The chain has TRBV27 and TRBJ2-5, with D perhaps matching TRBD2 (7 bases). The J call is doubtful: the DNA matches TRBJ2-7 better. Input material: naive CD8+ T cells from PBMCs. This receptor was identified in a man aged 18 to 29 in good health. Some clones in this sample may be carry-over from other donors' samples. CDR3 in DNA: TGTGCCAGCAGTTTATCCTGGCGGGGGCCCTACGAGCAGTACTTC. The encoded protein is CASSLSWRGPYEQYF.